This entry concerns a single T cell receptor beta chain. This sample was included in a study of blood T cell repertoires in COVID-19. For the study at large: PBMCs, B-cell-depleted T cells, or T cells were the source of the cDNA or gDNA that made up the material.

Germline CDR1 is SGHAT and CDR2 is FQNNGV. The CDR3 covers 15 residues. V lost 0 bases and J lost 6, with 12 bases in between. TCRdb's table, derived via immunoSEQ multiplex PCR, lists solely in-frame clones and lacks some. The sample lists 100,000 to 150,000 clones, roughly 90% occurring once. This clonotype originated in a man in his 70s with active COVID-19. The sequenced sample consisted of peripheral blood. J is TRBJ2-1 and V is TRBV11-2, with TRBD2 as a possible D gene (5 bases). This CDR3 is CASSLEGSKSNEQFF. Here the CDR3 DNA reads TGTGCCAGCAGCTTAGAGGGGAGCAAAAGCAATGAGCAGTTCTTC.